This T cell receptor beta chain emerged from a study of kidney transplant recipient with SARS-CoV-2 infection (dated by TCRdb to the early 2020s). In the germline V gene, CDR1 corresponds to WSHSY and CDR2 to SAAADI. From cysteine to phenylalanine, the CDR3 is 17 amino acids long. The CDR3 DNA has 51 bases and is translated from base 1. V loses 5 bases, J loses 4 bases, and the germline ends lie 23 bases apart. The instrument given in TCRdb is Illumina MiSeq. The peripheral T cell repertoire was profiled for human TCRbeta genes. Per the authors' processing: Beta-binomial modelling was used to test for differences in clonotype abundance while accounting for variability over time. Expanded clonotypes were screened against the ImmuneCODE reference database of SARS-CoV-2-associated TCRs and mapped to viral genome regions. Additional repertoire analyses were carried out for TRBV gene usage, CDR3 length, CDR3 amino acid overlap between time points, clonotype abundance distributions and Jaccard similarity. TCRdb passed the public sequencing reads through fastp at Q25 and MiXCR, retaining productive beta sequences. Entries are consolidated by CDR3 protein sequence, retaining the most common genes and DNA. Here the V and J calls rest on TCRdb's processing, not on the authors' analysis. A total of 200,000 to 250,000 distinct CDR3 sequences appear in this sample, 25% to 30% of them only once. Clones ranked in the top ten supply around 7.8% of the sample.

Read against the paper, the sample's time point label means: pre-pandemic baseline sample and day 111 after first positive SARS-CoV-2 test. A note on this clonotype: The target of this receptor is not known. This may be a read error: a much more frequent sequence differs by one nucleotide.

The receptor comes from a male patient aged 25-45 years who had COVID-19 and was a kidney transplant recipient. Following transplantation, T cells from the graft donor may be among those present. The chain couples TRBV10-2 to TRBJ1-2, with an unclear D gene assignment. The sample in question was a blood sample, obtained at baseline and on roughly day 110 from a kidney transplant recipient. The CDR3 loop reads CASSIRHTSRRTYGYTF. The nucleotide sequence is given as TGCGCCAGCAGTATCAGACACACTTCTAGAAGGACCTATGGCTACACCTTC.